This section outlines one TCR beta chain sequence together with its context. The antigen remains undetermined. This record comes from a study of OX40 agonist ivuxolimab in advanced cancers. Study as a whole: Therapy given before enrollment (anti-PD-1, anti-PD-L1 or anti-CTLA-4) was allowed, and over 35% had some. Notes on the study in general: Normalized T-cell clonal expansion was also low in some nonresponders. Clones of CD4+ and CD8+ blood T cells grew by week 6 at doses of 0.1 to 3.0 mg/kg.

CDR3 size: 12 residues. Germline-derived CDR1 and CDR2 are LNHDA and SQIVND (reference sequence). V was trimmed by 5 bases and J by 0 bases, leaving 4 bases between them. The method was immunoSEQ multiplex PCR; TCRdb's version includes in-frame clones alone and lacks a portion of them. The profile covers 75,000 to 100,000 clones, with 86% appearing a single time and roughly 5.5% taken by the ten largest. The sample consisted of CD4+ or CD8+ T cells sorted from blood, taken in a trial of the OX40 agonist ivuxolimab. This sequence joins TRBV19 and TRBJ1-1; D is unclear. The clonotype was recovered from an adult with an advanced solid tumor such as melanoma, head and neck, liver or kidney cancer. The CDR3: CASSQLNTEAFF. DNA for the CDR3: TGTGCCAGTAGTCAGTTGAACACTGAAGCTTTCTTT.